The 11 T cell receptor delta chains below come from one sample, sequenced in a study of Vδ1+ human thymocytes. Study observations and caveats: Thymic TRG and TRD repertoires appeared highly polyclonal.

Sequences come from RNA converted to cDNA by reverse transcription. CDR3 amplicons came from multiplex PCR with pooled V-gene forward and constant-region reverse primers. TCRdb reran clone calling via CATT on the multiplex PCR reads. The sample includes about 75,000 delta-chain clones, about 30% seen only once; the top ten take approximately 0.25%. These receptors have no known antigen. The sample consisted of Vdelta1+ gamma-delta thymocytes from the thymus. The subset was: FACS-sorted CD3+ TCRalphabeta- TCRVdelta1+ TCRVdelta2- thymocytes. These receptors were obtained from a boy under three years old who had congenital heart surgery.

The chain recombines TRDV1 with TRDJ1, with 12 bases aligning to TRDD3. Germline CDR1 reads TSWWSYY; CDR2 reads QGS. The CDR3 contains 24 residues. Losses at the gene ends were 1 base for V and 0 bases for J; bases not matched to a gene: 24. CDR3 in DNA: TGTGCTCTTGGGGAACCGTCGAGAAAAGCCCTAGACCTGGGGGATACGGACAACACCGATAAACTCATCTTT. This encodes CALGEPSRKALDLGDTDNTDKLIF.

The genes are TRDV1 and TRDJ1; 8 bases line up with TRDD3. V shed 2 bases and J 2 bases; nucleotides not matched to a gene: 16. The CDR3 totals 19 residues. Germline V CDR1 and CDR2: TSWWSYY, QGS. The CDR3 reads CALGEGFSRFAGGTDKLIF. The CDR3 DNA reads as TGTGCTCTTGGGGAAGGCTTTTCTCGATTCGCTGGGGGAACCGATAAACTCATCTTT.

There are a few counts of this clone. The V and J genes are TRDV1 and TRDJ1, with 9 bases matching TRDD3. The CDR3 sequence is 17 residues long. The germline gives CDR1 TSWWSYY, CDR2 QGS. The junction had 10 bases not matched to a gene; V was cut back by 1 base and J by 4 bases. CDR3 residues: CALGERRMGIRVDKLIF. CDR3 in DNA: TGTGCTCTTGGGGAACGCCGGATGGGGATACGGGTCGATAAACTCATCTTT.

In this sample, this clone turned up a few times. The V call is TRDV1, the J call TRDJ1; 13 bases are a match to TRDD3. The CDR3 consists of 23 residues. Germline V lookup: CDR1 TSWWSYY, CDR2 QGS. The V and J ends lost 0 bases and 1 base, in that order; junction bases with no gene match: 20. CDR3 loop: CALGELPPGGYTGGYASTDKLIF. Written as DNA, the CDR3 is TGTGCTCTTGGGGAACTACCCCCAGGGGGCTATACTGGGGGATACGCTTCCACCGATAAACTCATCTTT.

V is TRDV1 and J is TRDJ1; 12 bases map to TRDD3. There are 23 residues in the CDR3. Germline CDR1 is TSWWSYY and CDR2 is QGS. V was clipped by 4 bases and J by 0 bases; unmatched bases: 24. DNA of the CDR3: TGTGCTCTTGGGGCCCCCCTTCCCCTCGTGCGTACTGGGGGATACCGTGACACCGATAAACTCATCTTT. This gives the protein CALGAPLPLVRTGGYRDTDKLIF.

This clone was counted between two and nine times. This chain links TRDV1 with TRDJ1, with D possibly TRDD3 on 7 matching bases. The V end lost 3 bases, the J end lost 0 bases, and 29 bases lay between the germline ends. Per germline, CDR1 TSWWSYY and CDR2 QGS. The CDR3 runs 21 residues. CDR3 DNA: TGTGCTCTTGGGGACGCCTTCCCCTTACTGGGGCCCAGGCTTGACACCGATAAACTCATCTTT. Encoded protein: CALGDAFPLLGPRLDTDKLIF.

V is TRDV1 and J is TRDJ1; D is ambiguous. V shed 1 base and J shed 6 bases, with 36 bases lying between them. The germline V gene has CDR1 TSWWSYY and CDR2 QGS. The CDR3 length is 22 residues. In DNA form, the CDR3 reads TGTGCTCTTGGGGAACCTGGACAGCCCGGAGCGAGGGTAGAGGGCGTCTCGCATAAACTCATCTTT. Its protein is CALGEPGQPGARVEGVSHKLIF.

The chain links TRDV1 to TRDJ1; TRDD3 might be the D (6 bases). Deletions cut 2 bases from V and 3 bases from J, with 46 bases between. The CDR3 contains 26 residues. Germline V gene sequence: CDR1 TSWWSYY, CDR2 QGS. The chain's CDR3 is CALGECPRLGVCGGLKGGFWADKLIF. CDR3 in DNA: TGTGCTCTTGGGGAATGCCCACGACTTGGTGTATGTGGGGGCCTCAAAGGCGGGTTCTGGGCCGATAAACTCATCTTT.

V gene TRDV1 combines with J gene TRDJ1, with D possibly being TRDD2 (9 bases). CDR3 length equals 23 residues. CDR1 TSWWSYY and CDR2 QGS come from the germline V gene. V lost 2 bases and J 0 bases, leaving 34 bases between the germline ends. The CDR3 loop reads CALGEVPRPSYENTGGHTDKLIF. The CDR3 DNA sequence: TGTGCTCTTGGGGAAGTCCCTCGGCCTTCCTACGAGAATACTGGGGGCCACACCGATAAACTCATCTTT.

This clone was seen more than once but under ten times. The J gene is TRDJ1, the V gene TRDV1, with D possibly TRDD3 on 6 matching bases. The germline V gene encodes CDR1 TSWWSYY and CDR2 QGS. The CDR3 runs to 20 residues. The V end lost 3 bases, the J end lost 0 bases, and 26 bases lay between the germline ends. The CDR3 reads CALGDPFYPWGPSYTDKLIF. CDR3 nucleotides: TGTGCTCTTGGGGATCCCTTCTACCCTTGGGGGCCCTCATACACCGATAAACTCATCTTT.

This clone turned up a few times. This chain links TRDV1 with TRDJ1, with D hard to call. The germline V gene encodes CDR1 TSWWSYY and CDR2 QGS. This CDR3 contains 13 residues. The germline V and J ends were trimmed by 4 bases and 3 bases, with 9 bases remaining between them. This chain's CDR3 is CALGARLADKLIF. In DNA form, the CDR3 reads TGTGCTCTTGGGGCTCGGCTAGCCGATAAACTCATCTTT.